The 29 T cell receptor beta chains given below trace back to one sample, sequenced in a study of Ad26.COV2.S vaccination and SARS-CoV-2 variants. Treatment given: roughly 19 received Ad26.COV2.S at low or high dose, single or two shots; about 5 received placebo; per-sample allocation not given. At day 63 after the first vaccine or placebo injection, samples were drawn. Data came from immunoSEQ multiplex PCR; TCRdb stores just in-frame clones and leaves some out. The sample records a few hundred thousand clones, 83% being singletons. The input for sequencing was peripheral blood, taken in a trial of Ad26.COV2.S vaccine versus placebo. These receptors were taken from a person between 18 and 65 years old who received the Ad26.COV2.S COVID-19 vaccine or a placebo.

The V call is TRBV4-2, the J call TRBJ1-2; D remains unclear. The CDR3 totals 12 residues. Germline V gene sequence: CDR1 LGHNA, CDR2 YNFKEQ. The V and J ends lost 4 bases and 5 bases respectively, with 8 bases between them. The CDR3 loop is CASSPDRYGYTF. The CDR3, as DNA: TGTGCCAGCAGCCCCGACCGGTATGGCTACACCTTC.

J is TRBJ2-1 and V is TRBV5-1, with D possibly called TRBD1 or TRBD2 (5 bases each). Germline V gene lookup returns CDR1 SGHRS and CDR2 YFSETQ. V was cut by 4 bases and J by 1 base, with 21 bases left in between. The CDR3 is 18 amino acids. The CDR3 nucleotides are TGCGCCAGCAGCCGAGGGGACCTTTTGCGGCAGTCCTACAATGAGCAGTTCTTC. Its protein product is CASSRGDLLRQSYNEQFF.

This clone appeared once. The chain joins TRBV7-2 to TRBJ1-1, with 10 bases lining up with TRBD1. J gave up 1 base and V 5 bases, and 13 bases lay outside the gene matches. Germline V gene data show CDR1 as SGHTA and CDR2 as FQGNSA. The CDR3 spans 18 residues. CDR3 sequence: CASSPTTGGGLANTEAFF. The CDR3 DNA reads TGTGCCAGCAGCCCGACGACAGGGGGCGGTCTTGCGAACACTGAAGCTTTCTTT.

The V gene is TRBV7-3, the J gene TRBJ2-3; D is ambiguous. The ends were cut back, 6 bases at V and 2 bases at J, with 15 bases in the middle. Germline V CDR1 and CDR2: SGHTA, FQGTGA. This CDR3 has 15 amino acids. The CDR3 nucleotides read TGTGCCAGCAGTCCCGACGGCTTCCACACAGATACGCAGTATTTT. Translation: CASSPDGFHTDTQYF.

This clone was seen more than once but under ten times. This rearrangement joins TRBV5-4 to TRBJ1-6; 12 bases align to TRBD1. The CDR3 has 14 residues. CDR1 is SGHNT and CDR2 is YYREEE in the germline V gene (reference sequence). Unmatched junction bases numbered 6, after V lost 8 bases and J lost 9 bases. CDR3 bases: TGTGCCAGTCAGGGGGGACAGGGGGCTTCACCCCTCCACTTT. This encodes CASQGGQGASPLHF.

The DNA of the CDR3 is TGCGCCAGCAGCCGCCAGGACAGGAGCTCCTACGAGCAGTACTTC. Translating gives CASSRQDRSSYEQYF. The V gene is TRBV4-1, the J gene TRBJ2-7, with TRBD1 identical over 7 bases. J gave up 0 bases and V 4 bases, and 6 bases lay outside the gene matches. CDR1 and CDR2 from the germline V gene are MGHRA and YSYEKL. This CDR3 is 15 amino acids long.

The V and J genes are TRBV2 and TRBJ2-5, with TRBD2 identical over 7 bases. In germline, CDR1 is SNHLY, CDR2 FYNNEI. Trimming cost V 10 bases and J 5 bases; bases outside gene matches: 10. The CDR3 is 13 amino acids. The CDR3 loop reads CAISLANLETQYF. CDR3 bases: TGTGCCATCTCACTAGCGAATCTCGAGACCCAGTACTTC.

The rearrangement joins TRBV27 to TRBJ1-5; perhaps TRBD1 as D (6 bases). The germline gives CDR1 MNHEY, CDR2 SMNVEV (reference sequence). Trimming removed 6 bases from V and 5 bases from J, with 17 bases in between. The CDR3 is 15 residues long. The CDR3 region is CASSPRGPPYQPQHF. CDR3 bases: TGTGCCAGCAGCCCCAGGGGACCCCCTTATCAGCCCCAGCATTTT.

The chain employs TRBV7-2 and TRBJ2-7; either TRBD1 or TRBD2 may supply D (5 bases each). Germline-derived CDR1 and CDR2 are SGHTA and FQGNSA. The CDR3 totals 14 residues. V lost 4 bases and J lost 4, with 14 bases in between. In DNA, the CDR3 is TGTGCCAGCAGCTCTCGGGACGGGTTTTACGAGCAGTACTTC. Translation: CASSSRDGFYEQYF.

V is TRBV7-9 and J is TRBJ2-7, with TRBD2 matching over 11 bases. The germline V gene has CDR1 SEHNR and CDR2 FQNEAQ (reference sequence). This CDR3 has 14 amino acids. After removal of 5 bases from V and 5 bases from J, the junction contained 5 bases not matched to a gene. This chain's CDR3 is CASSRLAGGNEQYF. DNA for the CDR3: TGTGCCAGCAGCCGTTTAGCGGGGGGGAACGAGCAGTACTTC.

This clone was detected only a few times. The chain is built from TRBV7-9 and TRBJ1-4; D is perhaps TRBD1 (5 bases). V shed 3 bases and J shed 7 bases, with 12 bases lying between them. This CDR3 region has 14 residues. Germline-derived CDR1 and CDR2 are SEHNR and FQNEAQ (reference sequence). CDR3 coding DNA: TGTGCCAGCAGCTTGGCAGGGAGGAGTGAAAAACTGTTTTTT. Translating it yields CASSLAGRSEKLFF.

This chain uses TRBV29-1 with TRBJ1-2, with 9 bases aligning to TRBD1. With V trimmed by 6 bases and J by 8 bases, 7 bases remained unmatched. CDR1 is SQVTM and CDR2 is ANQGSEA in the germline V gene. CDR3 size: 12 residues. In nucleotides, the CDR3 is TGCAGCGTGGGGGACAGGGATGCGGGCTACACCTTC. It translates to CSVGDRDAGYTF.

The chain links TRBV5-6 to TRBJ1-1, with 12 bases fitting TRBD1. The CDR3 loop spans 15 amino acids. Germline CDR1 is SGHDT and CDR2 is YYEEEE. Trimming removed 4 bases from V and 4 bases from J; junction bases left unmatched: 5. CDR3 DNA: TGTGCCAGCAGCCCGGGACAGGGGGCGAGCACTGAAGCTTTCTTT. Encoded protein: CASSPGQGASTEAFF.

The J gene is TRBJ2-4, the V gene TRBV1; the D call TRBD2 from the table was never checked on the DNA. TRBV1 is classified as a pseudogene. CDR3 length equals 21 residues. The CDR3 here is CTSSQEVCPSISAATKNIQYF. DNA for the CDR3: TGCACCAGCAGCCAAGAAGTCTGCCCATCAATTAGCGCAGCCACCAAAAACATTCAGTACTTC.

The CDR3 DNA follows: TGCGCCAGCAGCCCGACTAGCCGCCGCTCCTACGAGCAGTACTTC. It codes for CASSPTSRRSYEQYF. The chain recombines TRBV4-1 with TRBJ2-7; 7 bases align to TRBD2. This CDR3 has 15 residues. The germline V gene has CDR1 MGHRA and CDR2 YSYEKL. After removal of 4 bases from V and 0 bases from J, the junction contained 6 bases not matched to a gene.

The chain combines TRBV7-6 with TRBJ1-4, with D perhaps matching TRBD1 (6 bases). V lost 0 bases to trimming and J lost 7 bases, with 12 bases between them. The CDR3 contains 15 residues. Germline CDR1 SGHVS, CDR2 FNYEAQ. The CDR3, as DNA: TGTGCCAGCAGCTTAGCCTGGGGGGCGCCTGAAAAACTGTTTTTT. Protein: CASSLAWGAPEKLFF.

This clone was counted a single time. This chain connects TRBV19 to TRBJ2-7; 9 nucleotides line up with TRBD1. The CDR3 extends over 13 amino acids. V gave up 10 bases and J gave up 5 bases; unmatched junction bases: 9. Germline assignment: CDR1 LNHDA and CDR2 SQIVND (reference sequence). The CDR3 sequence: CATSHRGLDEQYF. CDR3 nucleotides: TGTGCCACTTCCCACAGGGGGCTTGACGAGCAGTACTTC. The full variable domain, completed using reference TRBV19 and TRBJ2-7, is DGGITQSPKYLFRKEGQNVTLSCEQNLNHDAMYWYRQDPGQGLRLIYYSQIVNDFQKGDIAEGYSVSREKKESFPLTVTSAQKNPTAFYLCATSHRGLDEQYFGPGTRLTVT.

The J gene is TRBJ2-7, the V gene TRBV11-2; D is possibly TRBD1 (5 bases). Per germline, CDR1 SGHAT and CDR2 FQNNGV. The CDR3 has 14 residues. The germline V and J ends were trimmed by 1 base and 3 bases, with 10 bases remaining between them. The DNA for the CDR3 is TGTGCCAGCAGCTTAGGGCAGGGTGGCTACGAGCAGTACTTC. Residues: CASSLGQGGYEQYF.

This chain connects TRBV3-1 (or the pseudogene TRBV3-2) to TRBJ1-1; TRBD1 is a possible D gene (5 bases). The CDR3 loop spans 13 amino acids. V dropped 1 base and J dropped 10 bases, with 13 bases sitting between them. The V gene's germline CDR1 is LGHDT and CDR2 YNNKEL (reference sequence). DNA of the CDR3: TGTGCCAGCAGCCAAGGTGTGGGGGGAAGAGCTTTCTTT. It translates to CASSQGVGGRAFF.

The rearrangement uses TRBV29-1 and TRBJ2-1; D gene uncertain. V shed 4 bases and J shed 4 bases, with 17 bases lying between them. The CDR3 is 15 residues long. CDR1 is SQVTM, CDR2 ANQGSEA, per germline. The CDR3 loop is CSVALGGMPYNEQFF. DNA of the CDR3: TGCAGCGTTGCCCTTGGTGGGATGCCGTACAATGAGCAGTTCTTC.

J is TRBJ2-7 and V is TRBV28, with 11 bases lining up with TRBD1. The CDR3 loop spans 15 amino acids. V dropped 4 bases and J dropped 5; count of bases not matched to a gene: 7. Germline V lookup: CDR1 MDHEN, CDR2 SYDVKM. CDR3 amino acids: CASSSPGTGGHEQYF. CDR3 sequence (DNA): TGTGCCAGCAGTTCGCCCGGGACAGGGGGTCACGAGCAGTACTTC.

The chain couples TRBV29-1 to TRBJ1-2, with D perhaps matching TRBD1 (5 bases). CDR1 and CDR2 from the germline V gene are SQVTM and ANQGSEA. The V end lost 7 bases, the J end lost 7 bases, and 22 bases lay between the germline ends. The CDR3 length is 14 residues. The CDR3 coding sequence is TGCAGCGGAACGGTAGGGGCGCAGCCGGCTGGCTACACCTTC. This codes for CSGTVGAQPAGYTF. Variable domain in full (rest from reference TRBV29-1 and TRBJ1-2): SAVISQKPSRDICQRGTSLTIQCQVDSQVTMMFWYRQQPGQSLTLIATANQGSEATYESGFVIDKFPISRPNLTFSTLTVSNMSPEDSSIYLCSGTVGAQPAGYTFGSGTRLTVV.

The chain links TRBV5-4 to TRBJ2-3; the D gene could be TRBD1 or TRBD2 (7 bases each). With 2 bases removed from V and 4 bases from J, the gap between germline ends came to 14 bases. This CDR3 contains 15 residues. Germline CDR1 is SGHNT and CDR2 is YYREEE (reference sequence). CDR3 DNA sequence: TGTGCCAGCAGCTTCAGGGGGGGGCCCTCAGATACGCAGTATTTT. Its protein product is CASSFRGGPSDTQYF.

Comment on this clone: Within the sample, other DNA sequences also encode this same CDR3. J is TRBJ2-5 and V is TRBV19; 14 bases match TRBD2. The CDR3 runs to 15 residues. V gave up 3 bases and J gave up 4 bases; unmatched junction bases: 1. Germline V CDR1 and CDR2: LNHDA, SQIVND (reference sequence). The CDR3 coding sequence is TGTGCCAGTAGTATTGGACTAGCGGGGGGAGAGACCCAGTACTTC. Its translation is CASSIGLAGGETQYF.

The J gene is TRBJ1-1, the V gene TRBV5-1; no reliable D call. Germline V lookup: CDR1 SGHRS, CDR2 YFSETQ. CDR3 length: 15 amino acids. V lost 0 bases, J lost 1 base, and 10 bases lay in between. The CDR3 reads CASSLGAGPNTEAFF. In DNA, the CDR3 is TGCGCCAGCAGCTTGGGAGCAGGCCCGAACACTGAAGCTTTCTTT.

CDR3: CSASSGLEQFF. CDR3 nucleotides: TGCAGTGCTAGTTCCGGGCTTGAGCAGTTCTTC. This rearrangement joins TRBV20-1 to TRBJ2-1, with D hard to call. The CDR3 is 11 amino acids. The V gene lost 3 bases and the J gene lost 9 bases, with 9 bases spanning the gap. CDR1 is DFQATT, CDR2 SNEGSKA, per germline (reference sequence).

CDR3 in amino acids: CASSGQGSGAFF. The DNA for the CDR3 is TGTGCCAGCAGCGGACAGGGAAGCGGAGCTTTCTTT. The J gene is TRBJ1-1, the V gene TRBV9; 7 nucleotides line up with TRBD1. Germline CDR1 and CDR2: SGDLS and YYNGEE. V was pared by 3 bases and J by 10 bases, with 6 bases of the junction left unmatched. The CDR3 is made up of 12 amino acids.

The chain links TRBV12-5 to TRBJ1-1; D not resolved. The CDR3 contains 16 residues. Looked up from germline, CDR1 is LGHNT and CDR2 is FRNRAP. V was trimmed by 3 bases and J by 2 bases, leaving 16 bases between them. The CDR3 here is CASGLGSPLTNTEAFF. The CDR3 DNA is TGTGCTAGTGGTTTAGGGTCTCCTCTAACCAACACTGAAGCTTTCTTT.

This chain joins TRBV18 and TRBJ2-7; the D gene is possibly TRBD2 (6 bases). The CDR3 contains 13 residues. Germline values: CDR1 KGHSH, CDR2 LQKENI. V lost 0 bases and J lost 10, with 13 bases in between. CDR3 sequence reads: CASSPPEGVLQYF. The CDR3 nucleotides read TGTGCCAGCTCACCACCGGAGGGAGTCCTTCAGTACTTC.